One sample yielded the 14 T cell receptor beta chains listed below, sequenced in a study of glioma-infiltrating T cells. Using RNA template, CDR3s of TCR alpha and beta were amplified with iRepertoire arm-PCR. MiXCR, run by TCRdb on the multiplex PCR reads, gives a single entry per CDR3 protein. The table shows some 99,000 distinct CDR3 sequences, with around 25% occurring only once. Material: glioma tissue, nonneoplastic brain tissue, or PBMCs (not recorded which). These TCRs come from a human donor with low-grade glioma or glioblastoma, undergoing nonglioma brain surgery, or in good health (not recorded which).

This clonotype was seen repeatedly, ten times or more. The J gene is TRBJ2-7, the V gene TRBV6-2 or TRBV6-3, with D possibly TRBD2 on 6 matching bases. The CDR3 length is 17 residues. Per the germline V gene, CDR1 is MNHEY and CDR2 is SVGEGT. V shed 2 bases and J shed 5 bases, with 22 bases lying between them. The CDR3 loop is CASSYVVVKRELNEQYF. The CDR3 DNA is TGTGCCAGCAGTTACGTAGTTGTGAAACGGGAGCTCAACGAGCAGTACTTC.

This clonotype came up many times. V usage is TRBV20-1 and J usage is TRBJ2-7; possibly TRBD1 or TRBD2 for D (5 bases each). Germline V gene sequence: CDR1 DFQATT, CDR2 SNEGSKA (reference sequence). This CDR3 spans 13 amino acids. V was clipped by 4 bases and J by 2 bases, with 12 bases between them. CDR3 DNA: TGCAGTGCTATAGGGACGGTCACCTACGAGCAGTACTTC. It translates to CSAIGTVTYEQYF.

This clonotype was observed at least ten times. The chain links TRBV7-9 to TRBJ1-2; TRBD1 might be the D (5 bases). The CDR3 spans 12 residues. Trimming removed 5 bases at V and 4 bases at J, with 8 bases between. Germline CDR1 reads SEHNR; CDR2 reads FQNEAQ (reference sequence). Here the CDR3 reads CASSLGPYGYTF. CDR3 nucleotides: TGTGCCAGCAGCCTGGGACCCTATGGCTACACCTTC.

This clonotype showed up many times. The chain is built from TRBV18 and TRBJ1-1, with D perhaps matching TRBD1 (6 bases). The V and J ends lost 8 bases and 5 bases respectively, with 21 bases between them. Germline loops: CDR1 KGHSH, CDR2 LQKENI. This CDR3 is built from 15 residues. The chain's CDR3 is CASTEGTFGGTEAFF. Written as DNA, the CDR3 is TGTGCCAGCACTGAAGGGACATTCGGTGGTACTGAAGCTTTCTTT.

Ten or more counts support this clonotype. The chain combines TRBV2 with TRBJ1-5; D may be TRBD1 (5 bases). In germline, CDR1 is SNHLY, CDR2 FYNNEI. Trimming stripped 0 bases from V and 5 bases from J, with 11 bases between. The CDR3 has 15 amino acids. The DNA for the CDR3 is TGTGCCAGCAGTGAAGCGCTTCGGGGGGATCAGCCCCAGCATTTT. It translates to CASSEALRGDQPQHF.

This chain connects TRBV7-2 to TRBJ1-2, with D uncertain. Per germline, CDR1 SGHTA and CDR2 FQGNSA. V shed 2 bases and J shed 8 bases, with 15 bases lying between them. This CDR3 is built from 14 residues. This CDR3 reads CASSLIQVGYGYTF. In nucleotides, the CDR3 is TGTGCCAGCAGCTTAATTCAAGTGGGGTACGGCTACACCTTC.

This clonotype was detected many times. This chain uses TRBV18 with TRBJ2-1; D remains unclear. CDR1 is KGHSH and CDR2 is LQKENI in the germline V gene. V was clipped by 3 bases and J by 8 bases, with 11 bases between them. The CDR3 totals 13 residues. This CDR3 is CASSPKYLDEQFF. Here the CDR3 DNA reads TGTGCCAGCTCACCCAAATACCTGGATGAGCAGTTCTTC.

A word on this clonotype: Since a much larger clone is just one base distant, this may be a read error. The chain carries TRBV4-1 and TRBJ1-2; D call uncertain. CDR3 length: 15 amino acids. Germline CDR1 is MGHRA and CDR2 is YSYEKL. Trimming stripped 1 base from V and 3 bases from J, with 12 bases between. CDR3 in amino acids: CASSQGISRYYGYTF. Written as DNA, the CDR3 is TGCGCCAGCAGCCAAGGAATCTCGAGGTACTATGGCTACACCTTC.

Comments on this clonotype: It may be a read error: a sequence one base away is much more abundant. This chain joins TRBV29-1 and TRBJ2-3, with TRBD2 matching 7 bases. Germline lookup yields CDR1 SQVTM and CDR2 ANQGSEA. CDR3 length equals 15 residues. The ends lost 6 bases at V and 3 bases at J; junction bases unmatched: 12. The CDR3 spells CSVLGGIPLTDTQYF. The CDR3 bases are TGCAGCGTCCTGGGAGGGATCCCGCTTACAGATACGCAGTATTTT.

This clonotype was counted at least ten times. The J gene is TRBJ2-5, the V gene TRBV28, with 7 positions matching TRBD2. Germline V CDR1 and CDR2: MDHEN, SYDVKM. CDR3 length: 14 amino acids. J was trimmed by 5 bases and V by 3 bases; bases with no gene match: 6. CDR3 nucleotide sequence: TGTGCCAGCAGTTTCCCGCGGGAGATTGAGACCCAGTACTTC. Translating it yields CASSFPREIETQYF. Looking up the rest from reference TRBV28 and TRBJ2-5 gives the full variable domain: DVKVTQSSRYLVKRTGEKVFLECVQDMDHENMFWYRQDPGLGLRLIYFSYDVKMKEKGDIPEGYSVSREKKERFSLILESASTNQTSMYLCASSFPREIETQYFGPGTRLLVL.

This clonotype was seen repeatedly, ten times or more. The chain couples TRBV24-1 to TRBJ2-1; no definite D call. CDR1 and CDR2 from the germline V gene are KGHDR and SFDVKD. V shed 6 bases and J shed 2 bases, with 1 base lying between them. The CDR3 has 11 amino acids. The CDR3 coding sequence is TGTGCCACCAGTACCTACAATGAGCAGTTCTTC. This encodes CATSTYNEQFF.

This clonotype turned up a few times. The chain uses TRBV10-2 and TRBJ2-1; 10 positions match TRBD2. The CDR3 runs to 15 residues. With V trimmed by 8 bases and J by 4 bases, 8 bases remained unmatched. CDR1 and CDR2 from the germline V gene are WSHSY and SAAADI. The CDR3 region has the DNA TGCGCCAGCTTACTTAGCGGGGGGCCTTACAATGAGCAGTTCTTC. Protein sequence: CASLLSGGPYNEQFF.

The chain employs TRBV6-6 and TRBJ1-5; D is possibly TRBD1 (5 bases). Germline V gene data show CDR1 as MNHNY and CDR2 as SVGAGI (reference sequence). CDR3 length: 15 amino acids. Trimming shortened V by 4 bases and J by 1 base, and 11 bases separated the two germline ends. The CDR3 spells CASSLAGWSNQPQHF. In DNA, the CDR3 is TGTGCCAGCAGTTTAGCAGGGTGGAGCAATCAGCCCCAGCATTTT.

This clonotype was seen at least ten times. CDR3 nucleotides: TGCAGTGCTACCAAACAGGGTACGCAGTTCTTC. Translating it yields CSATKQGTQFF. J is TRBJ2-1 and V is TRBV20-1; tentative D call: TRBD1 (6 bases). The CDR3 has 11 residues. V lost 4 bases to trimming and J lost 12 bases, with 13 bases between them. Looked up from germline, CDR1 is DFQATT and CDR2 is SNEGSKA (reference sequence).